One sample yielded the 8 T cell receptor beta chains listed below, sequenced in a study of CD8+ T cells in alopecia areata. Sequencing templates came from extracted RNA that was reverse transcribed into cDNA. Clones were read by immunoSEQ multiplex PCR, and TCRdb kept only the in-frame ones, dropping some. Among some 190,000 clones, around 60% were seen once, and the ten largest hold approximately 1.2%. Treatment reported: oral pan-JAK inhibitor, 5-10 mg twice daily. Sample: CD4+ T cells sorted from blood, taken at week 49, from a patient treated with tofacitinib. Receptors were obtained from a human donor with alopecia areata.

This chain links TRBV7-2 with TRBJ2-3; TRBD2 agrees at 9 bases. CDR1 and CDR2 (germline): SGHTA, FQGNSA. V lost 6 bases to trimming and J lost 5 bases; unmatched junction nucleotides: 9. This CDR3 spans 15 amino acids. DNA of the CDR3: TGTGCCAGCAGAGCTGGCGGGGGGGCCTTAGATACGCAGTATTTT. As protein: CASRAGGGALDTQYF.

This sequence joins TRBV30 and TRBJ2-5; D ambiguous. V was shortened by 3 bases and J by 5 bases, with 10 bases between the two germline ends. CDR1 is GTSNPN and CDR2 is SVGIG in the germline V gene (reference sequence). This CDR3 has 12 amino acids. CDR3 coding DNA: TGTGCCTGGAGGACCATCGGGGAGACCCAGTACTTC. It specifies CAWRTIGETQYF.

The rearrangement links TRBV30 to TRBJ1-1, with D tentatively TRBD1 (6 bases). The CDR3 totals 14 residues. Germline V gives CDR1 GTSNPN, CDR2 SVGIG (reference sequence). Trimming took off 4 bases at V and 0 bases at J, with 12 bases between the two ends. The CDR3 protein is CAWNSDSLNTEAFF. DNA for the CDR3: TGTGCCTGGAATTCGGACAGCCTGAACACTGAAGCTTTCTTT.

This clone has a handful of counts. J is TRBJ2-3 and V is TRBV5-1; possibly TRBD2 for D (6 bases). Per germline, CDR1 SGHRS and CDR2 YFSETQ. This CDR3 is 14 amino acids long. Trimming pared 5 bases from V and 6 bases from J, leaving 16 bases between. Here the CDR3 reads CASSLADRGDTQYF. Here the CDR3 DNA reads TGCGCCAGCAGTTTAGCGGACCGCGGGGATACGCAGTATTTT.

The chain couples TRBV27 to TRBJ2-1; 9 bases agree with TRBD1. V was clipped by 6 bases and J by 4 bases; unmatched bases: 7. Germline V CDR1 and CDR2: MNHEY, SMNVEV (reference sequence). The CDR3 totals 15 residues. The CDR3 sequence is CASRPGQGGYNEQFF. The CDR3, as DNA: TGTGCCAGCAGACCGGGACAGGGTGGTTACAATGAGCAGTTCTTC.

The chain has TRBV5-1 and TRBJ2-7; D remains ambiguous. V was shortened by 2 bases and J by 5 bases, with 8 bases between the two germline ends. The CDR3 sequence is 12 residues long. Germline V lookup: CDR1 SGHRS, CDR2 YFSETQ. The CDR3 DNA sequence: TGCGCCAGCAGCTTCCGGCAGGACGAGCAGTACTTC. It is translated as CASSFRQDEQYF.

J is TRBJ1-1 and V is TRBV5-4; 12 bases map to TRBD1. V dropped 2 bases and J dropped 1; count of bases not matched to a gene: 3. The germline gives CDR1 SGHNT, CDR2 YYREEE (reference sequence). The CDR3 has 16 residues. The CDR3 loop reads CASSLPGQGANTEAFF. For the CDR3, the DNA is TGTGCCAGCAGCTTACCGGGACAGGGGGCGAACACTGAAGCTTTCTTT.

This clone is a singleton in its sample. The V gene is TRBV4-3, the J gene TRBJ1-4; possibly TRBD1 for D (5 bases). The CDR3 spans 15 residues. CDR1 LGHNA and CDR2 YSLEER come from the germline V gene. The V end lost 0 bases, the J end lost 8 bases, and 13 bases lay between the germline ends. CDR3 sequence (DNA): TGCGCCAGCAGCCAAGAGGGGCATAACGGGGAAAAACTGTTTTTT. This translates into CASSQEGHNGEKLFF.